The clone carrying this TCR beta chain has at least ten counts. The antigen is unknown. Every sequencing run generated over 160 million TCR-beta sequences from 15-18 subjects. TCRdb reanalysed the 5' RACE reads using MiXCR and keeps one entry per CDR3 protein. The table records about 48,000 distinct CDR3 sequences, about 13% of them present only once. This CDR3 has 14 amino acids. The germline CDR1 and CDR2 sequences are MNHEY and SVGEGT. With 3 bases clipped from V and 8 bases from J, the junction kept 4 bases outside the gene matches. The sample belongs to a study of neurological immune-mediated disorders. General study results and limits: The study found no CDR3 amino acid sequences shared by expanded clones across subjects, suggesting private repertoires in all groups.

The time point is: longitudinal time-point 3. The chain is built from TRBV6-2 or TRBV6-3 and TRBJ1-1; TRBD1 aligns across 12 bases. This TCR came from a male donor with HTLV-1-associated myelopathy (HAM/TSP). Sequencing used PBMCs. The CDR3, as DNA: TGTGCCAGCAGTTATCAGGGACAGGGGGCGGAAGCTTTCTTT. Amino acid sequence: CASSYQGQGAEAFF.